This T cell receptor beta chain was identified in a study of T cells in women clearing cervical HPV infection. Profiled with immunoSEQ multiplex PCR; TCRdb holds only in-frame clones, not every one. The sample includes approximately 37,000 clones. As to this clone: Read data end 3 residues before the CDR3 end; the end is taken from the germline J gene.

CDR1 is SGHVS and CDR2 is FQNEAQ in the germline V gene. The length of the CDR3 is 14 residues. The genes are TRBV7-8 and TRBJ2-4; D unresolved. Input material: blood buffy coat. The sequence was collected from a woman aged 18-70 years with a cervical HPV16 infection that either progressed to CIN3+ or cleared (not recorded which). The part of the CDR3 DNA that was read is TGTGCCAGCAGCTTAGGCAATAGCAATCAGCCT. Encoded protein: CASSLGNSNQP. The CDR3 as a whole reads CASSLGNSNQPQYF. Full variable domain (rest looked up from reference TRBV7-8 and TRBJ2-4): GAGVSQSPRYKVAKRGQDVALRCDPISGHVSLFWYQQALGQGPEFLTYFQNEAQLDKSGLPSDRFFAERPEGSVSTLKIQRTQQEDSAVYLCASSLGNSNQPQYFGAGTRLSVL.